Listed below are T cell receptor beta chains from one sample, sequenced in a study of human T cells and chemical hapten exposure. TCRdb analysed the RACE reads with MiXCR anew, one entry per CDR3 protein. The table records some 350,000 distinct CDR3 sequences, under 9% of them present only once. Sequencing was performed on whole blood, taken in connection with sensitization to the hapten diphenylcyclopropenone (DPC). Every receptor here comes from a woman in her late teens or twenties with alopecia areata. Some clones in this sample may be carry-over from other donors' samples. The CDR3 runs from the conserved cysteine through the conserved F or W. D genes are given only for firm matches. Not all rows give a size; the values are once, few, many and, for expanded clones, a class.

v_call,clone_size,d_call,j_call,cdr3_nt,cdr3_aa
TRBV6-1,.,TRBD1,TRBJ2-2,TGTGCCAGCGGACGGGGACAGCTGACCGGGGAGCTGTTTTTT,CASGRGQLTGELFF
TRBV29-1,.,.,TRBJ1-1,TGCAGCGTTGTAGGGGACGGGAGCGGTGGCACTGAAGCTTTCTTT,CSVVGDGSGGTEAFF
TRBV28,many,TRBD1,TRBJ2-5,TGTGCCAGCAGTTTAGCAGGGACAGGGGGCTTTCGGGAGACCCAGTACTTC,CASSLAGTGGFRETQYF
TRBV6-2/TRBV6-3,few,.,TRBJ2-4,TGTGCCAGCAGTTACTCTAAAAACACGGAGGGCAAAAACATTCAGTACTTC,CASSYSKNTEGKNIQYF
TRBV12-3/TRBV12-4,.,TRBD1,TRBJ1-1,TGTGCCAGCAGCCCCGGGACAGGGGGCTGGATGGTCGACACTGAAGCTTTCTTT,CASSPGTGGWMVDTEAFF
TRBV5-1,many,TRBD1,TRBJ2-3,TGCGCCAGCAGCTCCGACAGGGGGCACACAGATACGCAGTATTTT,CASSSDRGHTDTQYF
TRBV9,.,.,TRBJ2-2,TGTGCCATCAGCGTAGTTGTGAACACCGGGGAGCTGTTTTTT,CAISVVVNTGELFF
TRBV12-3/TRBV12-4,.,.,TRBJ1-2,TGTGCCAGCAGTTTTATGGGAGAAGCTAACTATGGCTACACCTTC,CASSFMGEANYGYTF
TRBV2,.,TRBD1,TRBJ2-7,TGTGCCAGCAGCGGCCCGGGACAGGGACCCTACGAGCAGTACTTC,CASSGPGQGPYEQYF
TRBV6-4,many,TRBD1,TRBJ2-3,TGTGCCAGCAGTGAAGAGACAGGGCGCCCAGATACGCAGTATTTT,CASSEETGRPDTQYF
TRBV20-1,few,.,TRBJ2-5,TGCAGTGCTAGACCCCTAGGTAGAGCAGGAGAGACCCAGTACTTC,CSARPLGRAGETQYF
TRBV29-1,few,.,TRBJ1-1,TGCAGCGTTGGGGAGGGCGGCACTGAAGCTTTCTTT,CSVGEGGTEAFF
TRBV4-3,.,TRBD1,TRBJ1-1,TGCGCCAGCAGTCAAGACAGGGTCTCGTGGGAAGCTTTCTTT,CASSQDRVSWEAFF
TRBV7-2,many,TRBD2,TRBJ2-3,TGTGCCAGCAGCTTTGTAGCGGGGAAACGCACAGATACGCAGTATTTT,CASSFVAGKRTDTQYF
TRBV6-1,few,.,TRBJ2-7,TGTGCCAGCATTGCTGCCCAGACTTCAACCTACGAGCAGTACTTC,CASIAAQTSTYEQYF
TRBV2,.,TRBD1,TRBJ1-6,TGTGCCAGCATCGCGCCGGGACAGCAAAATTCACCCCTCCACTTT,CASIAPGQQNSPLHF